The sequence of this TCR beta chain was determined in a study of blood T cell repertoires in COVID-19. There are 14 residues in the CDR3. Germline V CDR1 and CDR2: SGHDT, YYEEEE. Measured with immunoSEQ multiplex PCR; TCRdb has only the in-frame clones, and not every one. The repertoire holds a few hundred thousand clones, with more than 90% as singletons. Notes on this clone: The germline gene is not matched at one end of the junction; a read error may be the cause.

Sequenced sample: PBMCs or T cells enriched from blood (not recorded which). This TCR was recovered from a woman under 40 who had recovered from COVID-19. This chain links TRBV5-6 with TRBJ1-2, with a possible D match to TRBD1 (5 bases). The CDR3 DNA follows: TGTGCCAGCACCTTGGGCAGGGCTAACTATGGCTACACCTTC. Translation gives CASTLGRANYGYTF.